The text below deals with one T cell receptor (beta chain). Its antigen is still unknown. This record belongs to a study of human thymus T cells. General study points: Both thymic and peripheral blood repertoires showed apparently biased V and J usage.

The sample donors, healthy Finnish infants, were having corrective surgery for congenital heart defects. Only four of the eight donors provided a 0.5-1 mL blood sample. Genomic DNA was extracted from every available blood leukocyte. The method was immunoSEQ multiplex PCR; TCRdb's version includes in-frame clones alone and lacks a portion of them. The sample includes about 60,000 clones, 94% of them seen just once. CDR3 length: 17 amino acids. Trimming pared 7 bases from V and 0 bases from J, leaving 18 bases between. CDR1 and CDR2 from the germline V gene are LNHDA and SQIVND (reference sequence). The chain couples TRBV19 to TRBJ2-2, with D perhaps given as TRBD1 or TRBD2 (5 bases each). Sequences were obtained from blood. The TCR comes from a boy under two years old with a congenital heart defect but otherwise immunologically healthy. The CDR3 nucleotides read TGTGCCAGTACCCGACATCTTTGGGGGACGAACACCGGGGAGCTGTTTTTT. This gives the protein CASTRHLWGTNTGELFF. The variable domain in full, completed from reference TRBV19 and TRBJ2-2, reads DGGITQSPKYLFRKEGQNVTLSCEQNLNHDAMYWYRQDPGQGLRLIYYSQIVNDFQKGDIAEGYSVSREKKESFPLTVTSAQKNPTAFYLCASTRHLWGTNTGELFFGEGSRLTVL.